This note documents a single T cell receptor beta chain sequence. As yet, its antigen is unknown. At one boundary the junction diverges from the germline segment, which might be a read error. The CDR3 is 17 residues long. Per the germline V gene, CDR1 is LGHNA and CDR2 is YNFKEQ. Without any cell sorting, 20-30 mg of bulk tissue yielded co-extracted RNA and DNA. Patients had chronic HBV infection and were treatment-naive. These data belong to a study of tumor-infiltrating lymphocytes in primary liver carcinoma. General observations from the study: Lesser overlap characterized tumor-adjacent and tumor-blood pairs relative to tumor region pairs. The study found only about 7-24% of top clones in all five tumor regions. A significantly higher top-250-clone fraction was found in tumors than in blood (p = 0.039).

The researchers produced TCR beta cDNA from 450 to 600 ng total RNA with a constant-region primer. Modified slightly, ARM-PCR produced TCR beta libraries over three nested multiplex PCR rounds. TRBV1-TRBV30 forward primers and a C-beta reverse primer were used in the first two PCR rounds, which each ran for about 11 cycles. TCRdb re-derived calls from the multiplex PCR reads in MiXCR, one entry per CDR3 protein. This sample has about 50,000 distinct CDR3 sequences, with over 65% found just once. The origin of this receptor is a man between 40 and 49 years old with primary liver carcinoma and hepatitis B virus infection. This chain uses TRBV4-2 with TRBJ1-1; TRBD1 is a possible D gene (6 bases). The material sequenced was liver tumor tissue from sampling region 5. The sample's subset: tumor region T5, tumor centre. The CDR3 reads CASSQEAVGGWSLPPLF. In DNA form, the CDR3 reads TGTGCCAGCAGCCAAGAGGCCGTCGGGGGCTGGTCGCTTCCACCACTCTTT.